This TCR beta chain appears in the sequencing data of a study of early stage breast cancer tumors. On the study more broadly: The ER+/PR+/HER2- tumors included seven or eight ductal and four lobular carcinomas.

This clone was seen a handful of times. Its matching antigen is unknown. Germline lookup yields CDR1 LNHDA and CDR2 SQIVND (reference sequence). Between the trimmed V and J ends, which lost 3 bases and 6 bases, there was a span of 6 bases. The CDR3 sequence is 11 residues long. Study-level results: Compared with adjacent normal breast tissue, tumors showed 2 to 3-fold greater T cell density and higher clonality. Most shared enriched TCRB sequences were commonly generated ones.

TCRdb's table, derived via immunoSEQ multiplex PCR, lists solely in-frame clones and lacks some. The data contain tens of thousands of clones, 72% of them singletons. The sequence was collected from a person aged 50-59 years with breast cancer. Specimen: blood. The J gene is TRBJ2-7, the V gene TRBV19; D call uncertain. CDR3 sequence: CASSITGEQYF. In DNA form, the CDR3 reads TGTGCCAGTAGTATTACGGGCGAGCAGTACTTC.